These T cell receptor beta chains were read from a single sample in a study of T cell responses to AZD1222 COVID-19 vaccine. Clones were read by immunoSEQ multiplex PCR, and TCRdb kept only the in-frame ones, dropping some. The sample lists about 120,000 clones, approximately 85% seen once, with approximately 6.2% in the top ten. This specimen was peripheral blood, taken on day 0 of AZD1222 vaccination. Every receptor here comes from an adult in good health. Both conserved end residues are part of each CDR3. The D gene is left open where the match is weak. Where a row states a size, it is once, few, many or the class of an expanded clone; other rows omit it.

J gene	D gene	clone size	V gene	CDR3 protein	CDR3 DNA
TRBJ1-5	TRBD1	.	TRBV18	CASSPGTAPNQPQHF	TGTGCCAGCTCACCCGGGACAGCACCAAATCAGCCCCAGCATTTT
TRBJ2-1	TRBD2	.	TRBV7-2	CASSSRLAGGSSPYNEQFF	TGTGCCAGCAGCTCCAGACTAGCGGGGGGGTCTTCCCCCTACAATGAGCAGTTCTTC
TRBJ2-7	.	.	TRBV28	CASSPGVYEQYF	TGTGCCAGCAGTCCCGGTGTCTACGAGCAGTACTTC
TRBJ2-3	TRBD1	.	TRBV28	CASSLTGTGTDTQYF	TGTGCCAGCAGTTTGACCGGGACAGGCACAGATACGCAGTATTTT
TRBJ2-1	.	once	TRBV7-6	CASSLWEGGQYEQFF	TGTGCCAGCAGCTTATGGGAGGGGGGGCAATATGAGCAGTTCTTC
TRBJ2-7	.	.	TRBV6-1	CASSEGAGDSYEQYF	TGTGCCAGCAGTGAAGGGGCAGGGGACTCCTACGAGCAGTACTTC
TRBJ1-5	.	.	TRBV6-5	CASSPYSNQPQHF	TGTGCCAGCAGCCCCTATAGCAATCAGCCCCAGCATTTT
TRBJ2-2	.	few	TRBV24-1	CATSDAAGTATGELFF	TGTGCCACCAGTGACGCGGCAGGGACGGCAACCGGGGAGCTGTTTTTT
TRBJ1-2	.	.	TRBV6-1	CASSEYGYTF	TGTGCCAGCAGTGAATATGGCTACACCTTC
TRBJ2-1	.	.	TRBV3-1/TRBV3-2	CASSLGAGDYNEQFF	TGTGCCAGCAGCCTGGGGGCGGGGGACTACAATGAGCAGTTCTTC
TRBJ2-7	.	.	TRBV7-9	CASSLGRQSYEQYF	TGTGCCAGCAGCTTAGGCAGGCAATCCTACGAGCAGTACTTC
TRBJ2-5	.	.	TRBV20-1	CSAATVDQYF	TGCAGTGCGGCAACGGTGGACCAGTACTTC
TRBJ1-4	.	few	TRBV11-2	CASSLDGVANEKLFF	TGTGCCAGCAGCTTAGATGGGGTCGCCAATGAAAAACTGTTTTTT
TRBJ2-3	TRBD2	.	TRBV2	CATRGGGGDTQYF	TGTGCCACCCGGGGGGGCGGGGGAGATACGCAGTATTTT
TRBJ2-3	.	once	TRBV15	CATSRDLRGVGDTQYF	TGTGCCACCAGCAGAGATCTTAGGGGGGTCGGAGATACGCAGTATTTT
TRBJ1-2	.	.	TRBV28	CASSLWRQNYGYTF	TGTGCCAGCAGTTTGTGGAGACAAAACTATGGCTACACCTTC
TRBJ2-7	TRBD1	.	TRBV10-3	CAISRGQGYEQYF	TGTGCCATCTCTAGGGGGCAGGGCTACGAGCAGTACTTC
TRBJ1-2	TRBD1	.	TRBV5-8	CASSHTGGGGYGYTF	TGTGCCAGCAGCCACACAGGGGGCGGAGGCTATGGCTACACCTTC
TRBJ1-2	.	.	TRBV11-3	CASSPRTWGGYTF	TGTGCCAGCAGCCCGCGGACATGGGGAGGCTACACCTTC
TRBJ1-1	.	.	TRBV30	CAWSVGENTEAFF	TGTGCCTGGAGTGTGGGTGAGAACACTGAAGCTTTCTTT
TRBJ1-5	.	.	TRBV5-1	CASSLSGKGNQPQHF	TGCGCCAGCAGCTTGTCTGGAAAAGGCAATCAGCCCCAGCATTTT
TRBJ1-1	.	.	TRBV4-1	CASSQGGGGRFTEAFF	TGCGCCAGCAGCCAAGGGGGCGGCGGCCGGTTCACTGAAGCTTTCTTT
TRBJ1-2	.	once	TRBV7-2	CASSFHGGGKSGYTF	TGTGCCAGCAGCTTCCATGGGGGGGGAAAGTCGGGCTACACCTTC
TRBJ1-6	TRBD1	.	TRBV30	CAWRPTGASPLHF	TGTGCCTGGAGGCCAACAGGGGCCTCACCCCTCCACTTT
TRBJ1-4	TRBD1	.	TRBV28	CATQGRTGIEKLFF	TGTGCCACCCAAGGGAGGACAGGAATCGAAAAACTGTTTTTT
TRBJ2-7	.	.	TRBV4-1	CASSQDKGTRTYEQYF	TGCGCCAGCAGCCAAGATAAGGGCACCAGGACCTACGAGCAGTACTTC
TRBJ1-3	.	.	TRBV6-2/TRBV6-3	CASSYSRERENTIYF	TGTGCCAGCAGTTACTCCCGGGAAAGGGAAAACACCATATATTTT
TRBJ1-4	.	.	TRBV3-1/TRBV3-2	CASSRERVAWNEKLFF	TGTGCCAGCAGCAGGGAGAGAGTGGCGTGGAATGAAAAACTGTTTTTT
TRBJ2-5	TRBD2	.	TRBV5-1	CASKELAGGRETQYF	TGCGCCAGCAAGGAACTAGCGGGGGGCAGGGAGACCCAGTACTTC
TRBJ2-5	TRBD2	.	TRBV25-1	CASSAIAGGLETQYF	TGTGCCAGCAGCGCAATAGCGGGGGGGCTTGAGACCCAGTACTTC
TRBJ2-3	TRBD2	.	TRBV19	CASSIQLLAGRPDTQYF	TGTGCCAGTAGTATACAATTATTAGCGGGGAGGCCAGATACGCAGTATTTT
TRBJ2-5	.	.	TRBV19	CASSIGGAGETQYF	TGTGCCAGTAGTATAGGCGGGGCCGGGGAGACCCAGTACTTC
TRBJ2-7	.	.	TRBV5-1	CASSPFFDTRVEQYF	TGCGCCAGCAGCCCGTTTTTTGATACCCGCGTCGAGCAGTACTTC
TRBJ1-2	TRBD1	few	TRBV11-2	CAVPYRGYYGYTF	TGTGCCGTTCCATACAGGGGCTACTATGGCTACACCTTC
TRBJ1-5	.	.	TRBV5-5	CASSLAVTADQPQHF	TGTGCCAGCAGCTTGGCCGTAACAGCAGATCAGCCCCAGCATTTT
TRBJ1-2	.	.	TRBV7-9	CASSSGTNYGYTF	TGTGCCAGCAGCTCGGGCACTAACTATGGCTACACCTTC
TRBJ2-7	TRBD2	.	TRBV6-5	CASRLTGGDSYEQYF	TGTGCCAGCAGACTTACCGGGGGGGACTCCTACGAGCAGTACTTC
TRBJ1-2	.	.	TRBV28	CASSFGRQLNYGYTF	TGTGCCAGCAGTTTTGGACGTCAGTTAAACTATGGCTACACCTTC
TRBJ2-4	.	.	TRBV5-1	CASSLESGGENIQYF	TGCGCCAGCAGCTTGGAGTCTGGAGGCGAAAACATTCAGTACTTC
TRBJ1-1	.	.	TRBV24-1	CATRGQQTEAFF	TGTGCCACCAGGGGCCAACAGACTGAAGCTTTCTTT
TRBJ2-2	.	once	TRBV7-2	CASSLDEAGTGELFF	TGTGCCAGCAGCTTAGATGAGGCGGGCACCGGGGAGCTGTTTTTT
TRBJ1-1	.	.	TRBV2	CASKGRTEAFF	TGTGCCAGCAAGGGTAGGACTGAAGCTTTCTTT
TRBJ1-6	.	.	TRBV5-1	CASSLGRNNSPLHF	TGCGCCAGCAGCTTGGGCAGGAATAATTCACCCCTCCACTTT